This paragraph covers one TCR beta chain sequence. The antigen is not known. Amplification used 60 Vbeta primers and 13 Jbeta primers. Sequencing used immunoSEQ multiplex PCR; TCRdb keeps in-frame clones, though not all of them. There are about 45,000 clones in the sample; approximately 47% occur only once, and roughly 6% lies in the top ten. Trimming pared 3 bases from V and 7 bases from J, leaving 15 bases between. The CDR3 has 14 residues. CDR1 and CDR2 from the germline V gene are SGHVS and FQNEAQ. This record belongs to a study of cytomegalovirus exposure and HLA in healthy donors. Findings and caveats of the study: Earlier analysis found most TCR beta V segments productive about 87% or about 30% of the time.

The chain employs TRBV7-8 and TRBJ2-5; TRBD2 is a possible D gene (5 bases). This sequence originates from a man between 60 and 75 years old in good health and CMV-seronegative. The sequenced sample consisted of PBMCs. The CDR3 here is CASSFGGLDRTQYF. As DNA, the CDR3 is TGTGCCAGCAGCTTCGGAGGACTGGATAGGACCCAGTACTTC. Looking up the rest from reference TRBV7-8 and TRBJ2-5 gives the full variable domain: GAGVSQSPRYKVAKRGQDVALRCDPISGHVSLFWYQQALGQGPEFLTYFQNEAQLDKSGLPSDRFFAERPEGSVSTLKIQRTQQEDSAVYLCASSFGGLDRTQYFGPGTRLLVL.